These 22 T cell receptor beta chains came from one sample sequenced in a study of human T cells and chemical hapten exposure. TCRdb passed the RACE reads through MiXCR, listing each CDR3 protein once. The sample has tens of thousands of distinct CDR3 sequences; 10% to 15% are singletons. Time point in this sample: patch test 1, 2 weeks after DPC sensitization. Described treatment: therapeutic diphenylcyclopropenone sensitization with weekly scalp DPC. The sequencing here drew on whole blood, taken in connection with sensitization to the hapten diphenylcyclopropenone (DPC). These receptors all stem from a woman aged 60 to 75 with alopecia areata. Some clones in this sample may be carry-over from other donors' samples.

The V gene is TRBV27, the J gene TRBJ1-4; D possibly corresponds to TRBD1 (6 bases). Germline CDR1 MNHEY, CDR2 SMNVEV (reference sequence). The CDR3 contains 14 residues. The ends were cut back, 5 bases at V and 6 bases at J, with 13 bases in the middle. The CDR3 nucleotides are TGTGCCAGCAGTACAGGACAGTATTATGAAAAACTGTTTTTT. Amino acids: CASSTGQYYEKLFF.

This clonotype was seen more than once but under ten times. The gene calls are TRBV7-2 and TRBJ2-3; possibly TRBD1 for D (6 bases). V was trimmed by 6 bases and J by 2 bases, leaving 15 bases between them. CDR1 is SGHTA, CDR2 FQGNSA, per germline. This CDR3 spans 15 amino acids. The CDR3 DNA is TGTGCCAGCAGACAGGGACACTACCACACAGATACGCAGTATTTT. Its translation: CASRQGHYHTDTQYF. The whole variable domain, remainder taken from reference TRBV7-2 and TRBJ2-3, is GAGVSQSPSNKVTEKGKDVELRCDPISGHTALYWYRQSLGQGLEFLIYFQGNSAPDKSGLPSDRFSAERTGGSVSTLTIQRTQQEDSAVYLCASRQGHYHTDTQYFGPGTRLTVL.

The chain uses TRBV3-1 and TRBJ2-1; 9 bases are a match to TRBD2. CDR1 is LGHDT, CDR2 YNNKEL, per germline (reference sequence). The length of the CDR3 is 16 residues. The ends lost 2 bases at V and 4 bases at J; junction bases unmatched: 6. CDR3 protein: CASSQSGGPGYNEQFF. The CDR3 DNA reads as TGTGCCAGCAGCCAAAGCGGGGGGCCCGGTTACAATGAGCAGTTCTTC.

CDR3 nucleotide sequence: TGTGCCAGTAGTATTTGTTACACCTTC. Protein: CASSICYTF. The V call is TRBV19, the J call TRBJ1-2; no reliable D call. The CDR3 loop spans 9 amino acids. Germline V gene data show CDR1 as LNHDA and CDR2 as SQIVND (reference sequence). Between the trimmed V and J ends, which lost 3 bases and 11 bases, there was a span of 4 bases.

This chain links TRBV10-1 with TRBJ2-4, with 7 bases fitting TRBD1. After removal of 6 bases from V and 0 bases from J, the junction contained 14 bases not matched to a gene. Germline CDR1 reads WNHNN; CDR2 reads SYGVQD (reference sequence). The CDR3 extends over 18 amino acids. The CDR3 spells CASSPGQTSLLAKNIQYF. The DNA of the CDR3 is TGCGCCAGCAGCCCGGGACAGACATCCCTTCTAGCCAAAAACATTCAGTACTTC.

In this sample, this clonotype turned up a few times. CDR3 nucleotide sequence: TGTGCCAGCTCACCACCTTCCCTCTCAGAGACCCAGTACTTC. It is translated as CASSPPSLSETQYF. This chain links TRBV18 with TRBJ2-5; unclear D gene. The CDR3 extends over 14 amino acids. The germline V gene encodes CDR1 KGHSH and CDR2 LQKENI. The V gene lost 0 bases and the J gene lost 4 bases, with 9 bases spanning the gap.

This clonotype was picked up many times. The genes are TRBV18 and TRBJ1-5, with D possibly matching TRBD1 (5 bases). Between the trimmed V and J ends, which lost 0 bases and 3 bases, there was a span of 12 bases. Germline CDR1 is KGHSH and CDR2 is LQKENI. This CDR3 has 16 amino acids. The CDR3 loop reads CASSPPLGQTNQPQHF. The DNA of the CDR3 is TGTGCCAGCTCACCACCGTTGGGGCAGACCAATCAGCCCCAGCATTTT.

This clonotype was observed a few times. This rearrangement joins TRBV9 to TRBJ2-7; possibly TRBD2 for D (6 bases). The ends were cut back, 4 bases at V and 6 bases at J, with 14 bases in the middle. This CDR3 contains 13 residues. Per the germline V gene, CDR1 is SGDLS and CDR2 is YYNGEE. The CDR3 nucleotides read TGTGCCAGCAGCCCCGGTAGCGGAGGCGAGCAGTACTTC. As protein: CASSPGSGGEQYF.

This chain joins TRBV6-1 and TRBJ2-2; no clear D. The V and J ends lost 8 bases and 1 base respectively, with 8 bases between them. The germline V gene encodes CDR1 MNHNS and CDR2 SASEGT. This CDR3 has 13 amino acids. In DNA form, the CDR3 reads TGTGCCAGCCAGAAACAGAACACCGGGGAGCTGTTTTTT. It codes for CASQKQNTGELFF.

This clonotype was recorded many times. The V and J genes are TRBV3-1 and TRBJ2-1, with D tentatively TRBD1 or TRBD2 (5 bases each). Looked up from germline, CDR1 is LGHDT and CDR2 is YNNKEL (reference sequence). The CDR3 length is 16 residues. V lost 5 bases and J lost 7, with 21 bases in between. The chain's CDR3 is CASSGIPGRNWNEQFF. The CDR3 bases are TGTGCCAGCAGCGGGATACCGGGACGGAATTGGAATGAGCAGTTCTTC.

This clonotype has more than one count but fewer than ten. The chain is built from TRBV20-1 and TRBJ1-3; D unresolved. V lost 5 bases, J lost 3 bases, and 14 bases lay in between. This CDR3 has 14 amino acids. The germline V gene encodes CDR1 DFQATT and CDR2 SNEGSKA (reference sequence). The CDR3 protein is CSAGRTGRGNTIYF. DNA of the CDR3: TGCAGTGCTGGACGGACGGGTCGTGGAAACACCATATATTTT.

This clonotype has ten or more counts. Here the CDR3 DNA reads TGCGCCAGCAGCCAAGATCGACAGGTTGTTGCCAAAAACATTCAGTACTTC. Residues: CASSQDRQVVAKNIQYF. The chain recombines TRBV4-1 with TRBJ2-4; tentatively, D is TRBD1 (6 bases). The CDR3 is 17 residues long. V was cut by 0 bases and J by 1 base, with 13 bases left in between. From germline, CDR1 is MGHRA and CDR2 YSYEKL.

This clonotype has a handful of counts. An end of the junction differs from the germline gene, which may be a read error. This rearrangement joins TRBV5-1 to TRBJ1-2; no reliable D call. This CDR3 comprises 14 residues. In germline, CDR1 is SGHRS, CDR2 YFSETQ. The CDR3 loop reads CASSVGSFNDGYTF. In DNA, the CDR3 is TGCGCCAGCAGCGTGGGGTCCTTTAACGATGGCTACACCTTC. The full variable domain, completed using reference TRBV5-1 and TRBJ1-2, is KAGVTQTPRYLIKTRGQQVTLSCSPISGHRSVSWYQQTPGQGLQFLFEYFSETQRNKGNFPGRFSGRQFSNSRSEMNVSTLELGDSALYLCASSVGSFNDGYTFGSGTRLTVV.

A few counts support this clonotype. The DNA for the CDR3 is TGTGCCAGCAGCCACCTAGCGTCCACCCTACGGGAGACCCAGTACTTC. It specifies CASSHLASTLRETQYF. The chain uses TRBV3-1 and TRBJ2-5; a weak D match, TRBD2 (6 bases). Germline V lookup: CDR1 LGHDT, CDR2 YNNKEL (reference sequence). V dropped 3 bases and J dropped 5 bases, with 19 bases sitting between them. CDR3 length: 16 amino acids.

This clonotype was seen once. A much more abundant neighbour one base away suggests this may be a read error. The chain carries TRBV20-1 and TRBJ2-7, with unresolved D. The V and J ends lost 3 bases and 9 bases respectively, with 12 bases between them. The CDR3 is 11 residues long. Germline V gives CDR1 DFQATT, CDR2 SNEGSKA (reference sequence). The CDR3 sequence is CSASDGIGQYF. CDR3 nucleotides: TGCAGTGCTAGTGATGGGATTGGGCAGTACTTC.

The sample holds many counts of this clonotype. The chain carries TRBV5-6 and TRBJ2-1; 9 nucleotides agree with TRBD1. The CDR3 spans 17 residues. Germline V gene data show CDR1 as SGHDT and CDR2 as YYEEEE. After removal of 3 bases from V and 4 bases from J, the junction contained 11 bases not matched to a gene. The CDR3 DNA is TGTGCCAGCAGCTCGGCCTTACAGGGGGCAGGTTACAATGAGCAGTTCTTC. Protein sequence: CASSSALQGAGYNEQFF.

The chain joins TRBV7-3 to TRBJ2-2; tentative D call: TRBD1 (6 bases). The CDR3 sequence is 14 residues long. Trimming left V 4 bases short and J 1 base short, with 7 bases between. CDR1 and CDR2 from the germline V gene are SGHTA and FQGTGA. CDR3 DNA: TGTGCCAGCAGCTCGGGACAGAACACCGGGGAGCTGTTTTTT. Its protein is CASSSGQNTGELFF.

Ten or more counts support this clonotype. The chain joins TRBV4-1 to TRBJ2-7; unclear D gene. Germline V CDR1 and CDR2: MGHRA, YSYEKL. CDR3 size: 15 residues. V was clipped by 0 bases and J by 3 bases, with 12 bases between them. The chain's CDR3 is CASSQEVIGFYEQYF. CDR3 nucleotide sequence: TGCGCCAGCAGCCAAGAGGTAATAGGGTTCTACGAGCAGTACTTC.

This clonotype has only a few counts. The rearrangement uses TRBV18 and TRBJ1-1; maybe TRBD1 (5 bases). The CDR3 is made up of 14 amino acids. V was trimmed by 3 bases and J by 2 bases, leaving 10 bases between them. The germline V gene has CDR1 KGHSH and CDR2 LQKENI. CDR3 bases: TGTGCCAGCTCACCCACCGGGGGTAACACTGAAGCTTTCTTT. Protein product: CASSPTGGNTEAFF. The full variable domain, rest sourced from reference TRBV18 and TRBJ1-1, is NAGVMQNPRHLVRRRGQEARLRCSPMKGHSHVYWYRQLPEEGLKFMVYLQKENIIDESGMPKERFSAEFPKEGPSILRIQQVVRGDSAAYFCASSPTGGNTEAFFGQGTRLTVV.

The CDR3 DNA is TGTGCCAGCTCACCCCTAGGGGGGGCGGATCAGCCCCAGCATTTT. Translated: CASSPLGGADQPQHF. J is TRBJ1-5 and V is TRBV18; TRBD1 is a possible D gene (6 bases). Germline CDR1 KGHSH, CDR2 LQKENI. The CDR3 is made up of 15 amino acids. The V end was cut by 3 bases, the J end by 5 bases, with 14 bases between. Full variable domain (remainder filled in from reference TRBV18 and TRBJ1-5): NAGVMQNPRHLVRRRGQEARLRCSPMKGHSHVYWYRQLPEEGLKFMVYLQKENIIDESGMPKERFSAEFPKEGPSILRIQQVVRGDSAAYFCASSPLGGADQPQHFGDGTRLSIL.

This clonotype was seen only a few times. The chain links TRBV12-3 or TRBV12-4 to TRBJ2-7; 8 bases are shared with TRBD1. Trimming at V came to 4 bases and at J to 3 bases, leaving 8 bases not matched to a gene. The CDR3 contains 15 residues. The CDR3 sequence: CASSSYRDRFYEQYF. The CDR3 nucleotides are TGTGCCAGCAGTTCCTACCGGGACAGGTTCTACGAGCAGTACTTC.

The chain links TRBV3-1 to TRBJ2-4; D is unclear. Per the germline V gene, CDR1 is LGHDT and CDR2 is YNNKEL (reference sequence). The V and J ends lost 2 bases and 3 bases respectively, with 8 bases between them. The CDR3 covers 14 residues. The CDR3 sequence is CASSQTDGKNIQYF. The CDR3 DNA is TGTGCCAGCAGCCAAACCGACGGCAAAAACATTCAGTACTTC.